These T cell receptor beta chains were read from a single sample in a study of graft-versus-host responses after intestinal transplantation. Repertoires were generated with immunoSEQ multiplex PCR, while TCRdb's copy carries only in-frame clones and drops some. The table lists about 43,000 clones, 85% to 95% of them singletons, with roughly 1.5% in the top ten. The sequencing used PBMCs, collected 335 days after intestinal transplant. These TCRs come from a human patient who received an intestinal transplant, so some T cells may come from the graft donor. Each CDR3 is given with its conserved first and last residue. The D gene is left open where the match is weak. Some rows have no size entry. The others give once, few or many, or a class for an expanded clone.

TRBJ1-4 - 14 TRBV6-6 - CASSPGATNEKLFF TGTGCCAGCAGCCCGGGAGCAACTAATGAAAAACTGTTTTTT
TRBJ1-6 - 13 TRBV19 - CASSPQLQLPLHF TGTGCCAGTAGTCCTCAATTACAGTTGCCCCTCCACTTT
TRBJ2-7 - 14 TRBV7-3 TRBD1 CASSRGQGDYEQYF TGTGCCAGCAGCAGGGGACAGGGCGATTACGAGCAGTACTTC
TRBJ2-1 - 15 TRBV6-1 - CASRWSTQSYNEQFF TGTGCCAGCAGATGGAGTACTCAATCCTACAATGAGCAGTTCTTC
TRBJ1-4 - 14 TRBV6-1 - CASRQGRANEKLFF TGTGCCAGCAGACAGGGACGCGCTAATGAAAAACTGTTTTTT
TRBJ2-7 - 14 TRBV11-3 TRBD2 CASSRGLAGGEQYF TGTGCCAGCAGCCGGGGACTAGCGGGAGGCGAGCAGTACTTC
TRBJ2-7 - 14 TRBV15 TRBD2 CATSSGSGGYEQYF TGTGCCACCAGCAGCGGTAGCGGGGGCTACGAGCAGTACTTC
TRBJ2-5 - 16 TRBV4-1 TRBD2 CASSRSPGLVWETQYF TGCGCCAGCAGCCGTTCGCCGGGACTAGTCTGGGAGACCCAGTACTTC
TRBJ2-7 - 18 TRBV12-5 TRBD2 CASGFFLAGASFSYEQYF TGTGCTAGTGGTTTCTTTCTAGCGGGAGCTTCTTTCTCCTACGAGCAGTACTTC
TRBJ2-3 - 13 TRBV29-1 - CSTATDGTDTQYF TGCAGCACTGCCACGGACGGGACAGATACGCAGTATTTT
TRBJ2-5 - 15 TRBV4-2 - CASSNLGGAGETQYF TGTGCCAGCTCAAATCTAGGGGGGGCCGGGGAGACCCAGTACTTC
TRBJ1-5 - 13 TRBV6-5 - CASSYDRSQPQHF TGTGCCAGCAGTTATGACCGGAGTCAGCCCCAGCATTTT
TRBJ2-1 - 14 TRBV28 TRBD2 CASSPGLAGNEQFF TGTGCCAGCAGCCCGGGACTAGCCGGTAACGAGCAGTTCTTC
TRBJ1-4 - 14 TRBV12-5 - CASGLDRGIEKLFF TGTGCTAGTGGTTTGGATAGGGGGATAGAAAAACTGTTTTTT
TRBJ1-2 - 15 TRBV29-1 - CSVVNTEDFWGGYTF TGCAGCGTTGTAAACACCGAGGACTTTTGGGGTGGCTACACCTTC
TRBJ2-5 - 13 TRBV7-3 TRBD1 CASSLWDRGAQYF TGTGCCAGCAGCTTATGGGACAGGGGGGCCCAGTACTTC
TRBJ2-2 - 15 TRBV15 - CATSRAGANTGELFF TGTGCCACCAGCAGGGCGGGGGCAAACACCGGGGAGCTGTTTTTT
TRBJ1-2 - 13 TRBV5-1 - CASSGGVNYGYTF TGCGCCAGCAGCGGCGGAGTTAACTATGGCTACACCTTC
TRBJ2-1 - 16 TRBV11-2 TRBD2 CASSLGASGGAVEQFF TGTGCCAGCAGCTTAGGAGCCAGCGGGGGGGCAGTTGAGCAGTTCTTC
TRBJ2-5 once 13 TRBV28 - CASSLSAEETQYF TGTGCCAGCAGTTTATCGGCGGAAGAGACCCAGTACTTC
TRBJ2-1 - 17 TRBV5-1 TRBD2 CASSLEGGLAGGYEQFF TGCGCCAGCAGCTTGGAAGGGGGACTAGCGGGAGGGTATGAGCAGTTCTTC
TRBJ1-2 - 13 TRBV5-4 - CASSFPTRAGYTF TGTGCCAGCAGCTTCCCCACCAGGGCTGGCTACACCTTC
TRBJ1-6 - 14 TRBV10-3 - CAIRVGIGDSPLHF TGTGCCATCAGGGTCGGGATCGGGGATTCACCCCTCCACTTT
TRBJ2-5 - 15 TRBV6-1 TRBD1 CASTRRQGILETQYF TGTGCCAGCACTCGGAGACAGGGAATATTAGAGACCCAGTACTTC
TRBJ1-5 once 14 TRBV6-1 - CASSSLSSNQPQHF TGTGCCAGCAGTTCGCTCAGTAGCAATCAGCCCCAGCATTTT
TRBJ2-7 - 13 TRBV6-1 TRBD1 CASSTGGAYEQYF TGTGCCAGCAGTACAGGGGGTGCCTACGAGCAGTACTTC
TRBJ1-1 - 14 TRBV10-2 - CASSESQGGTEAFF TGCGCCAGCAGTGAGTCTCAGGGCGGCACTGAAGCTTTCTTT